The next 13 T cell receptor beta chains were all read from a single sample in a study of T cell changes during pregnancy in multiple sclerosis. Only in-frame clones appear in the TCRdb table, and some are missing; sequencing was by immunoSEQ multiplex PCR. The sample has about 46,000 clones, approximately 89% seen once. Source: CD8+ T cells from peripheral blood mononuclear cells, taken in the second trimester of pregnancy. These receptors originate from a female donor with multiple sclerosis, enrolled in a pregnancy study.

The chain employs TRBV6-4 and TRBJ2-3, with 7 bases aligning to TRBD1. CDR1 is MRHNA and CDR2 is SNTAGT in the germline V gene. This CDR3 is built from 14 residues. J gave up 3 bases and V 5 bases, and 5 bases lay outside the gene matches. As DNA, the CDR3 is TGTGCCAGCAGTCTGGACAGGCTTACAGATACGCAGTATTTT. Translation: CASSLDRLTDTQYF.

The rearrangement joins TRBV19 to TRBJ2-7; D remains ambiguous. Trimming removed 5 bases from V and 6 bases from J, with 11 bases in between. CDR1 is LNHDA and CDR2 is SQIVND in the germline V gene (reference sequence). This CDR3 region has 12 residues. CDR3 sequence: CASSSNLIEQYF. The CDR3 DNA reads TGTGCCAGTAGTTCTAATCTGATCGAGCAGTACTTC.

CDR3 nucleotides: TGTGCCAGCAGTGAAATTTCCGGCTCTGGAAACACCATATATTTT. It codes for CASSEISGSGNTIYF. The chain carries TRBV6-1 and TRBJ1-3; no clear D. The CDR3 sequence is 15 residues long. Germline V gives CDR1 MNHNS, CDR2 SASEGT. Trimming shortened V by 2 bases and J by 0 bases, and 8 bases separated the two germline ends.

The chain employs TRBV6-4 and TRBJ1-3, with 11 nucleotides matching TRBD1. This CDR3 has 19 amino acids. The germline V gene has CDR1 MRHNA and CDR2 SNTAGT. V was pared by 8 bases and J by 0 bases, with 15 bases of the junction left unmatched. CDR3 sequence reads: CASGTGTGGSVSSGNTIYF. The CDR3 DNA reads TGTGCCAGCGGTACCGGGACAGGGGGATCCGTCAGCTCTGGAAACACCATATATTTT.

The chain links TRBV15 to TRBJ1-5; 9 positions agree with TRBD1. In germline, CDR1 is LNHNV, CDR2 YYDKDF (reference sequence). This CDR3 spans 17 amino acids. With 0 bases clipped from V and 8 bases from J, the junction kept 11 bases outside the gene matches. For the CDR3, the DNA is TGTGCCACCAGCAGAGATTGGTTGACAGGGGGGGAAAAGCCCCAGCATTTT. Protein sequence: CATSRDWLTGGEKPQHF.

The V gene is TRBV19, the J gene TRBJ1-1, with 7 bases identical to TRBD1. The CDR3 loop spans 14 amino acids. CDR1 and CDR2 (germline): LNHDA, SQIVND (reference sequence). V dropped 3 bases and J dropped 4; count of bases not matched to a gene: 5. The CDR3 nucleotides are TGTGCCAGTAGTATTAAAGGGGGCGGCACTGAAGCTTTCTTT. It translates to CASSIKGGGTEAFF.

The chain employs TRBV7-3 and TRBJ1-1, with D possibly matching TRBD1 (5 bases). The germline gives CDR1 SGHTA, CDR2 FQGTGA. Trimming stripped 5 bases from V and 1 base from J, with 17 bases between. The CDR3 length is 16 residues. CDR3 region: CASSLDPGYSNTEAFF. In nucleotides, the CDR3 is TGTGCCAGCAGCCTCGACCCAGGGTATTCGAACACTGAAGCTTTCTTT.

This clone appeared a single time. The chain links TRBV6-1 to TRBJ1-5; no clear D gene. CDR1 is MNHNS and CDR2 is SASEGT in the germline V gene. The CDR3 loop spans 15 amino acids. V was trimmed by 6 bases and J by 0 bases, leaving 12 bases between them. This chain's CDR3 is CASRSLIDSNQPQHF. The CDR3 DNA follows: TGTGCCAGCAGGAGTTTGATTGATAGCAATCAGCCCCAGCATTTT.

V and J are TRBV11-2 and TRBJ1-6; D is perhaps TRBD1 (5 bases). V gave up 3 bases and J gave up 10 bases, with 19 bases separating them. Germline loops: CDR1 SGHAT, CDR2 FQNNGV. The CDR3 totals 16 residues. CDR3 sequence reads: CASSLARGGYGSPLHF. The CDR3 DNA is TGTGCCAGCAGCTTGGCCCGCGGGGGGTACGGGTCACCCCTCCACTTT.

The rearrangement joins TRBV9 to TRBJ1-2; D is uncertain. The V end lost 4 bases, the J end lost 5 bases, and 18 bases lay between the germline ends. The CDR3 spans 15 residues. The germline CDR1 and CDR2 sequences are SGDLS and YYNGEE. The CDR3 spells CASSPRGSLRYGYTF. The DNA for the CDR3 is TGTGCCAGCAGCCCGAGAGGGAGTCTGCGATATGGCTACACCTTC.

This clone was observed a few times. Other DNA sequences from this sample encode an identical CDR3 as well. J is TRBJ1-2 and V is TRBV9, with 7 bases lining up with TRBD1. CDR1 and CDR2 from the germline V gene are SGDLS and YYNGEE. The CDR3 length is 12 residues. The V and J ends lost 3 bases and 8 bases, in that order; junction bases with no gene match: 4. Here the CDR3 reads CASSEGARGYTF. CDR3 coding DNA: TGTGCCAGCAGCGAGGGGGCGCGGGGCTACACCTTC. Combining the CDR3 with reference TRBV9 and TRBJ1-2 gives the whole variable domain DSGVTQTPKHLITATGQRVTLRCSPRSGDLSVYWYQQSLDQGLQFLIQYYNGEERAKGNILERFSAQQFPDLHSELNLSSLELGDSALYFCASSEGARGYTFGSGTRLTVV.

J is TRBJ2-7 and V is TRBV27; D perhaps matches TRBD2 (6 bases). The germline V gene has CDR1 MNHEY and CDR2 SMNVEV (reference sequence). Trimming removed 5 bases from V and 3 bases from J, with 14 bases in between. The CDR3 runs 14 residues. CDR3 amino acids: CASSLGLLDYEQYF. CDR3 bases: TGTGCCAGCAGTCTGGGACTCCTGGACTACGAGCAGTACTTC.

V and J are TRBV6-4 and TRBJ2-1, with a tentative D call TRBD2 (6 bases). The V end lost 5 bases, the J end lost 0 bases, and 11 bases lay between the germline ends. Germline V gives CDR1 MRHNA, CDR2 SNTAGT. CDR3 length: 15 amino acids. CDR3 DNA: TGTGCCAGCAGTCGGGGCGGGGTCTCCTACAATGAGCAGTTCTTC. This translates into CASSRGGVSYNEQFF.